This record concerns one T cell receptor beta chain sequence. TCRdb's copy holds only in-frame clones and misses some; the assay was immunoSEQ multiplex PCR. This sample has more than 300,000 clones, with around 90% found just once. The entry originates in a study of blood T cell repertoires in COVID-19. The CDR3 runs 16 residues. Trimming took 4 bases from V and 0 from J, leaving 13 bases between them. Looked up from germline, CDR1 is SGHAT and CDR2 is FQNNGV. The sample consisted of PBMCs or T cells enriched from blood (not recorded which). The source of this sequence is a woman between 18 and 29 years old who had recovered from COVID-19. This chain connects TRBV11-2 to TRBJ1-3, with a tentative D call TRBD1 (6 bases). The CDR3 here is CASSSRQAFSGNTIYF. The CDR3 DNA reads as TGTGCCAGCAGCTCGCGACAGGCGTTCTCTGGAAACACCATATATTTT. The whole variable domain, remainder taken from reference TRBV11-2 and TRBJ1-3, is EAGVAQSPRYKIIEKRQSVAFWCNPISGHATLYWYQQILGQGPKLLIQFQNNGVVDDSQLPKDRFSAERLKGVDSTLKIQPAKLEDSAVYLCASSSRQAFSGNTIYFGEGSWLTVV.